One T cell receptor (beta chain) is described in this entry. Other DNA sequences in the sample encode the same CDR3. The data were taken from a study of blood T cell repertoires in COVID-19. Study in general: In each case, the material was cDNA or gDNA derived from T cells, B-cell-depleted T cells, or PBMCs.

It was during active infection that Seattle patients were enrolled and then longitudinally followed. The authors' processing: Amplified reference gene primers provided the basis for estimating nucleated cell counts. Produced via immunoSEQ multiplex PCR; TCRdb's table is partial and in-frame only. That table gives V, J and clone size, and the DNA gave D and trimming. This table holds 540,000 or so clones, about 89% found once. The CDR3 contains 12 residues. The germline V gene has CDR1 DFQATT and CDR2 SNEGSKA (reference sequence). V lost 3 bases to trimming and J lost 0 bases, with 5 bases between them.

The receptor's source is a woman aged 50 to 60 with COVID-19, enrolled during active disease. The sequenced sample consisted of peripheral blood. The chain combines TRBV20-1 with TRBJ1-2, with D unclear. The CDR3 DNA reads TGCAGTGCTAGTAGCTCTAACTATGGCTACACCTTC. Its protein is CSASSSNYGYTF.